The entry that follows covers one T cell receptor (beta chain) sequence. Its antigen is unknown. This CDR3 spans 13 amino acids. Germline V gives CDR1 SQVTM, CDR2 ANQGSEA. Germline trimming cut 6 bases from V and 5 bases from J; bases unmatched to any gene: 7. This sample is drawn from a study of shared clonotypes between healthy human individuals. Repertoires were generated with immunoSEQ multiplex PCR, while TCRdb's copy carries only in-frame clones and drops some. The sample lists some 1.5 million clones; nearly 99% were seen once. Study-level results: Of the naive CD4 clonotypes, approximately 5% were shared across a few donors.

The sequence was collected from a man aged 25-45 years in good health. The sequencing input was naive CD4+ T cells sorted from blood. Subset here: CD45RA+ positively selected. The rearrangement joins TRBV29-1 to TRBJ2-5; TRBD1 aligns across 9 bases. CDR3 in DNA: TGCAGCGTCGGAGGGACAGGGTCGGAGACCCAGTACTTC. This codes for CSVGGTGSETQYF.